Detailed here is one T cell receptor beta chain. The entry originates in a study of T cell changes during pregnancy in multiple sclerosis. The CDR3 is 15 amino acids. The V gene's germline CDR1 is MRHNA and CDR2 SNTAGT. The trim removed 5 bases at V and 11 bases at J, leaving 16 bases unmatched. Sequencing was performed with immunoSEQ multiplex PCR; in TCRdb, only in-frame clones are kept and a portion is missing. The data contain 20,000 to 25,000 clones, 87% of them singletons. This rearrangement joins TRBV6-4 to TRBJ1-1; 8 nucleotides agree with TRBD1. The clonotype originates from a female donor with multiple sclerosis, enrolled in a pregnancy study. The source material was CD8+ T cells from peripheral blood mononuclear cells, sampled after pregnancy. CDR3 nucleotides: TGTGCCAGCAGTCCCGAAGAGGACAGGGCTCTTACGGCTTTCTTT. It is translated as CASSPEEDRALTAFF.